This is a list of T cell receptor beta chains from one sample in a study of T-cell memory formation after mild COVID-19. MiXCR was run by TCRdb on the 5' RACE reads, yielding one entry per CDR3 protein. The sample comprises 280,000 or so distinct CDR3 sequences, roughly 8.2% of which are singletons, and approximately 23% rests with the top ten. The specimen sequenced was PBMCs or a T cell subset sorted from them (not recorded which). The receptors here all came from a man younger than 35 who had mild COVID-19 (a few samples of this study predate the infection). Cell type and time point are not known. Both conserved end residues are part of each CDR3. D genes are given only for firm matches. Not all rows give a size; the values are once, few, many and, for expanded clones, a class.

v_call: TRBV2; j_call: TRBJ2-7; clone_size: few; d_call: TRBD1; cdr3_nt: TGTGCCAGCAGGGACAGGGGCTACGAGCAGTACTTC; cdr3_aa: CASRDRGYEQYF
v_call: TRBV4-1; j_call: TRBJ2-7; clone_size: many; d_call: -; cdr3_nt: TGCGCCAGCAGCCAAGTACCTAACGCAGGCTCCTACGAGCAGTACTTC; cdr3_aa: CASSQVPNAGSYEQYF
v_call: TRBV5-1; j_call: TRBJ1-1; clone_size: few; d_call: -; cdr3_nt: TGCGCCAGCAGCTTGTACGGGGAGGGTGCTTCTGAAGCTTTCTTT; cdr3_aa: CASSLYGEGASEAFF
v_call: TRBV5-1; j_call: TRBJ1-1; clone_size: few; d_call: -; cdr3_nt: TGCGCCAGCAGCTTTTCGTACGAGATGAACACTGAAGCTTTCTTT; cdr3_aa: CASSFSYEMNTEAFF
v_call: TRBV4-1; j_call: TRBJ1-2; clone_size: many; d_call: -; cdr3_nt: TGCGCCAGCAGCTTCGACTGGGGGGCCTATGGCTACACCTTC; cdr3_aa: CASSFDWGAYGYTF
v_call: TRBV12-3/TRBV12-4; j_call: TRBJ2-1; clone_size: few; d_call: -; cdr3_nt: TGTGCCAGCAGTTTGGTACTAGGACGGATCTACAATGAGCAGTTCTTC; cdr3_aa: CASSLVLGRIYNEQFF
v_call: TRBV5-1; j_call: TRBJ2-1; clone_size: many; d_call: TRBD1; cdr3_nt: TGCGCCAGCAGCTTGGAACAGGGGGCGAACAATGAGCAGTTCTTC; cdr3_aa: CASSLEQGANNEQFF
v_call: TRBV15; j_call: TRBJ1-2; clone_size: -; d_call: -; cdr3_nt: TGTGCCACCAGCAGAGATAGGGGTCGAGACGGCGGCTACATCTATGGCTACACCTTC; cdr3_aa: CATSRDRGRDGGYIYGYTF
v_call: TRBV29-1; j_call: TRBJ1-1; clone_size: -; d_call: TRBD1; cdr3_nt: TGCAGCGCCGGACAGGGGGCAGGTGGGACTGAAGCTTTCTTT; cdr3_aa: CSAGQGAGGTEAFF
v_call: TRBV4-3; j_call: TRBJ2-3; clone_size: -; d_call: -; cdr3_nt: TGCGCCAGCAGCCGAGGAGGGCTAGACACAGATACGCAGTATTTT; cdr3_aa: CASSRGGLDTDTQYF
v_call: TRBV20-1; j_call: TRBJ1-4; clone_size: -; d_call: -; cdr3_nt: TGCAGTGCTAGATCCCCCCGCCGGGGGAAACTGTTTTTT; cdr3_aa: CSARSPRRGKLFF
v_call: TRBV6-5; j_call: TRBJ2-3; clone_size: few; d_call: TRBD2; cdr3_nt: TGTGCCAGCAGTGTAGCGGGCGTTAGCACAGATACGCAGTATTTT; cdr3_aa: CASSVAGVSTDTQYF
v_call: TRBV10-1; j_call: TRBJ1-2; clone_size: -; d_call: TRBD1; cdr3_nt: TGCGCCAGCAGTGCCGGGACAGACCACTCCGGCTACACCTTC; cdr3_aa: CASSAGTDHSGYTF
v_call: TRBV5-4; j_call: TRBJ1-6; clone_size: -; d_call: -; cdr3_nt: TGTGCCAGCAGCTTCTCTTTCACGCGGCCCCTCCACTTT; cdr3_aa: CASSFSFTRPLHF
v_call: TRBV21-1; j_call: TRBJ1-2; clone_size: -; d_call: -; cdr3_nt: TGTGCCAGCCCGCGCTCGCCAGGGGCCGCCTATGGCTACACCTTC; cdr3_aa: CASPRSPGAAYGYTF
v_call: TRBV29-1; j_call: TRBJ1-2; clone_size: -; d_call: -; cdr3_nt: TGCAGCGTTGTGAGGGCAGGGCTTTATGGCTACACCTTC; cdr3_aa: CSVVRAGLYGYTF
v_call: TRBV4-3; j_call: TRBJ1-2; clone_size: few; d_call: -; cdr3_nt: TGCGCCAGCAGCCAAGATGTTGCAGCTTACTATGGCTACACCTTC; cdr3_aa: CASSQDVAAYYGYTF
v_call: TRBV29-1; j_call: TRBJ2-7; clone_size: -; d_call: -; cdr3_nt: TGCAGCGTCACTTGGGGAAGAGTTGCTGAGCAGTACTTC; cdr3_aa: CSVTWGRVAEQYF
v_call: TRBV4-2; j_call: TRBJ1-1; clone_size: -; d_call: TRBD1; cdr3_nt: TGTGCCAGCAGCCGAGGGGTTTACGGGACAGGGGTCACTGAAGCTTTCTTT; cdr3_aa: CASSRGVYGTGVTEAFF
v_call: TRBV12-3/TRBV12-4; j_call: TRBJ2-3; clone_size: many; d_call: -; cdr3_nt: TGTGCCAGCAGTTCTTTGGGCCATTCTGGGGGTACGCAGTATTTT; cdr3_aa: CASSSLGHSGGTQYF
v_call: TRBV6-2/TRBV6-3; j_call: TRBJ2-5; clone_size: many; d_call: -; cdr3_nt: TGTGCCAGCAGTGTAGTCCGGGAATTTGAAGAGACCCAGTACTTC; cdr3_aa: CASSVVREFEETQYF
v_call: TRBV5-1; j_call: TRBJ1-6; clone_size: many; d_call: TRBD1; cdr3_nt: TGCGCCAGCACCCCGGGACAGGGGGCCTCACCCCTCCACTTT; cdr3_aa: CASTPGQGASPLHF
v_call: TRBV10-3; j_call: TRBJ2-5; clone_size: few; d_call: -; cdr3_nt: TGTGCCATCAGGGGGAACGAGGTCCAAGAGACCCAGTACTTC; cdr3_aa: CAIRGNEVQETQYF
v_call: TRBV20-1; j_call: TRBJ2-1; clone_size: -; d_call: TRBD2; cdr3_nt: TGCAGTGCCACAAAAGGGGGACTAGCGGGGGATTATGAGCAGTTCTTC; cdr3_aa: CSATKGGLAGDYEQFF
v_call: TRBV29-1; j_call: TRBJ1-1; clone_size: few; d_call: -; cdr3_nt: TGCAGCGTTGCGATCCGAGGGAAGGGGGCTTTCTTT; cdr3_aa: CSVAIRGKGAFF
v_call: TRBV5-1; j_call: TRBJ2-1; clone_size: -; d_call: TRBD1; cdr3_nt: TGCGCCAGCAGCCCCGGGACAGTTGGTGAGCAGTTCTTC; cdr3_aa: CASSPGTVGEQFF
v_call: TRBV10-3; j_call: TRBJ1-5; clone_size: few; d_call: -; cdr3_nt: TGTGCCAGCCAGGGAGAGGGGTTACAGCCCCAGCATTTT; cdr3_aa: CASQGEGLQPQHF
v_call: TRBV30; j_call: TRBJ1-3; clone_size: -; d_call: -; cdr3_nt: TGTGCCTGGAGTTCTTCACAGGGCGACCTCTCTGGAAACACCATATATTTT; cdr3_aa: CAWSSSQGDLSGNTIYF
v_call: TRBV15; j_call: TRBJ2-7; clone_size: many; d_call: TRBD1; cdr3_nt: TGTGCCACCAGCAGAGAATTTGGGACAGGCATGGCCTACGAGCAGTACTTC; cdr3_aa: CATSREFGTGMAYEQYF
v_call: TRBV20-1; j_call: TRBJ2-5; clone_size: few; d_call: -; cdr3_nt: TGCAGTGCGAGAAGACAGAGGGAGACCCAGTACTTC; cdr3_aa: CSARRQRETQYF
v_call: TRBV18; j_call: TRBJ2-3; clone_size: few; d_call: -; cdr3_nt: TGTGCCAGCTCACCCGGCGGTTTCACAGATACGCAGTATTTT; cdr3_aa: CASSPGGFTDTQYF
v_call: TRBV18; j_call: TRBJ1-4; clone_size: few; d_call: -; cdr3_nt: TGTGCCAGCTCACCCGGGGCGGAAAGTGAAAAACTGTTTTTT; cdr3_aa: CASSPGAESEKLFF
v_call: TRBV20-1; j_call: TRBJ2-1; clone_size: -; d_call: TRBD2; cdr3_nt: TGCAGTGCTAGAGCTACGACTAGCGGGGGCAATGAGCAGTTCTTC; cdr3_aa: CSARATTSGGNEQFF
v_call: TRBV5-1; j_call: TRBJ2-2; clone_size: many; d_call: -; cdr3_nt: TGCGCCAGCAGCCCCGCCGACACCGGGGAGCTGTTTTTT; cdr3_aa: CASSPADTGELFF
v_call: TRBV7-6; j_call: TRBJ1-1; clone_size: -; d_call: -; cdr3_nt: TGTGCCAGCAGCTTTTCGGCCAACTCCCGTGAAGCTTTCTTT; cdr3_aa: CASSFSANSREAFF
v_call: TRBV12-3/TRBV12-4; j_call: TRBJ2-7; clone_size: many; d_call: -; cdr3_nt: TGTGCCAGCAGTTCCCCGGTGACAGCGGGCTACGAGCAGTACTTC; cdr3_aa: CASSSPVTAGYEQYF
v_call: TRBV9; j_call: TRBJ1-1; clone_size: few; d_call: TRBD1; cdr3_nt: TGTGCCAGCAGCGCCTCACCCCGGGGACAGGGGCGGACTGAAGCTTTCTTT; cdr3_aa: CASSASPRGQGRTEAFF
v_call: TRBV29-1; j_call: TRBJ2-1; clone_size: -; d_call: -; cdr3_nt: TGCAGCGTTGCGGCGCAGGTGGAGGAGCAGTTCTTC; cdr3_aa: CSVAAQVEEQFF
v_call: TRBV6-5; j_call: TRBJ1-2; clone_size: few; d_call: -; cdr3_nt: TGTGCCAGCAGACGACAGGCTGATTCTTATGGCTACACCTTC; cdr3_aa: CASRRQADSYGYTF
v_call: TRBV6-5; j_call: TRBJ2-7; clone_size: few; d_call: TRBD2; cdr3_nt: TGTGCCAGCAGTCGGACTAGCGGGGGCGCCAGGGGGTACGAGCAGTACTTC; cdr3_aa: CASSRTSGGARGYEQYF
v_call: TRBV5-1; j_call: TRBJ2-1; clone_size: -; d_call: TRBD2; cdr3_nt: TGCGCCAGCAGCGCGGGGGGGGGAAGCTCCTACAATGAGCAGTTCTTC; cdr3_aa: CASSAGGGSSYNEQFF
v_call: TRBV7-9; j_call: TRBJ2-7; clone_size: few; d_call: -; cdr3_nt: TGTGCCAGCAGCTCCCGCATAGGGGGGAGGTCCGAGCAGTACTTC; cdr3_aa: CASSSRIGGRSEQYF
v_call: TRBV24-1; j_call: TRBJ2-3; clone_size: -; d_call: -; cdr3_nt: TGTGCCACCAGTGGGTGGCCTAGCACAGATACGCAGTATTTT; cdr3_aa: CATSGWPSTDTQYF
v_call: TRBV7-2; j_call: TRBJ2-1; clone_size: many; d_call: -; cdr3_nt: TGTGCCAGCAGGTTCGGTGGAGCCAATGAGCAGTTCTTC; cdr3_aa: CASRFGGANEQFF
v_call: TRBV7-9; j_call: TRBJ1-1; clone_size: -; d_call: -; cdr3_nt: TGTGCCAGCAGCTTAGCGCAGGGTGTTGGGACTGAAGCTTTCTTT; cdr3_aa: CASSLAQGVGTEAFF
v_call: TRBV7-2; j_call: TRBJ2-1; clone_size: many; d_call: -; cdr3_nt: TGTGCCAGCAGCCGGGGGTCCCCCGACGGGAATGAGCAGTTCTTC; cdr3_aa: CASSRGSPDGNEQFF
v_call: TRBV11-2; j_call: TRBJ1-5; clone_size: -; d_call: -; cdr3_nt: TGTGCCAGCAGCCTCGACAGAAATCAGCCCCAGCATTTT; cdr3_aa: CASSLDRNQPQHF
v_call: TRBV20-1; j_call: TRBJ2-3; clone_size: -; d_call: -; cdr3_nt: TGCAGTGCTAGTGACGGGCACCCTAGCACAGATACGCAGTATTTT; cdr3_aa: CSASDGHPSTDTQYF
v_call: TRBV6-1; j_call: TRBJ1-2; clone_size: many; d_call: -; cdr3_nt: TGTGCCAGCATTCATCGGGGGGCTCATGGCTACACCTTC; cdr3_aa: CASIHRGAHGYTF
v_call: TRBV20-1; j_call: TRBJ2-5; clone_size: -; d_call: -; cdr3_nt: TGCAGTGCTAGACGGGGCGCTGAGACCCAATACTTC; cdr3_aa: CSARRGAETQYF
v_call: TRBV5-1; j_call: TRBJ2-4; clone_size: few; d_call: TRBD1; cdr3_nt: TGCGCCAGCAGCTTGCAGGGGGCGCCTAGGAACATTCAGTACTTC; cdr3_aa: CASSLQGAPRNIQYF
v_call: TRBV12-3/TRBV12-4; j_call: TRBJ1-3; clone_size: many; d_call: -; cdr3_nt: TGTGCCAGCAGTTTAGAACGAAACACCATATATTTT; cdr3_aa: CASSLERNTIYF
v_call: TRBV24-1; j_call: TRBJ2-6; clone_size: few; d_call: -; cdr3_nt: TGTGCCACCAGTGATTTGCAGACGTCCTCTGGGGCCAACGTCCTGACTTTC; cdr3_aa: CATSDLQTSSGANVLTF